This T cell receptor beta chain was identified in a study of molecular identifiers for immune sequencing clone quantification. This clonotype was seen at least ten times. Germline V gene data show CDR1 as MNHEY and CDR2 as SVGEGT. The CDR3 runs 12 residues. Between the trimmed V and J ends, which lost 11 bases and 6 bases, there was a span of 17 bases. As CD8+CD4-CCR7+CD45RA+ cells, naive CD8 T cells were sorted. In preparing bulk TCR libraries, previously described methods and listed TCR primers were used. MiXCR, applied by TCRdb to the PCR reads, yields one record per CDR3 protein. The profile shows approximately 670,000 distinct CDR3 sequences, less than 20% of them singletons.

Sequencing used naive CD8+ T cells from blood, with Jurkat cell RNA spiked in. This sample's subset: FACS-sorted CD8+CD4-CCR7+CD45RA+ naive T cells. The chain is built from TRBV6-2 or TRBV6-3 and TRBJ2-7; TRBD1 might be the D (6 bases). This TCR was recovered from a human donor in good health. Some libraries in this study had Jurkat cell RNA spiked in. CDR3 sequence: CAVDAGVSEQYF. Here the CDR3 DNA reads TGTGCCGTGGATGCAGGGGTCAGCGAGCAGTACTTC.